Detailed here is one T cell receptor beta chain. Ten or more counts support this clonotype. Its target antigen remains unknown. No base-level quality is on record; no much larger clone is a single base apart. The TCR beta CDR3 regions were amplified from RNA transcripts. For the first round of RT-PCR on the TCR CDR3, the HTBI primer set was used together with the Qiagen OneStep RT-PCR kit. A second multiplex PCR round built the libraries, followed by size selection and purification. Libraries were sequenced paired-end with 100 bp reads on an Illumina HiSeq2000. In the source study's methods: SOAPnuke was used to process the raw data, with reads discarded if the reads contained adapters or uncalled bases, had a mean Phred below 15, or lacked an exact constant-primer or identifier match. High-quality paired reads were merged with COPE v1.2.5, and unique nucleotide sequences were defined as clonotypes. Clonotypes were aligned to IMGT TRBV, TRBD and TRBJ reference segments using MiTCR v1.1. Only V-J combinations with frequency above 0.0001, covering 98% to 99.2% of repertoires, were analysed. A TCS score was defined as the ratio between F50 (clonal expansion) and ExV (chaos), using BLOSUM62-based TCRdist between CDR3 peptides within each V-J. Welch's t-statistics and random forest reduced roughly 530 V-J features to 13, which were used in a naive Bayes classifier (R e1071). The raw public data were reprocessed by TCRdb itself: fastp quality trimming at Q25, MiXCR clonotype calling, in-frame beta chains only. Each entry merges the rows of one CDR3 protein and shows their most common DNA and genes. In this record, the V and J calls reflect TCRdb's handling and not the investigators' own analysis. The sample has a few hundred thousand distinct CDR3 sequences on record, around a sixth of them singletons. Roughly 25% of the sample lies in the top ten.

Counted from cysteine to phenylalanine, this CDR3 has 15 amino acids. The retained sequence is limited to the CDR3, 45 bases, with the frame set at the first base. V loses 2 bases of germline sequence and J loses 8 bases, and the interval between the two ends is 16 bases. The germline V gene supplies CDR1 SGHAT and CDR2 FQNNGV. This sample was included in a study of T cells in Graves' hyperthyroidism and ophthalmopathy (dated by TCRdb to between 2019 and 2020). Background on the whole study: Peripheral blood samples were taken at initial diagnosis, before any treatment was given. For training and testing, the 100 or so patients in the discovery cohort were randomly divided in a 7:3 ratio. In addition, the study compared T-cell repertoires in thyroid tissue and in blood from five or six Graves' hyperthyroidism patients. The paper reports TCR Vbeta CDR3 sequencing of fewer than 150 peripheral blood samples: 40 or so ophthalmopathy, fewer than 85 hyperthyroidism and around 17 progressor patients. After sampling, hyperthyroidism patients received methimazole starting at 30 mg daily, and ophthalmopathy patients received high-dose intravenous methylprednisolone. Prospective prediction of ophthalmopathy was tested in an independent validation cohort of 18 to 20 hyperthyroidism patients and some 17 patients who later progressed to ophthalmopathy. TCR V-J signatures able to tell the groups apart were searched for in a discovery cohort of some 97 patients, of whom over 40 had Graves' ophthalmopathy and 55 to 65 had stable Graves' hyperthyroidism. Points the paper makes about the study in general: In validation, the model predicted progression to ophthalmopathy with around 71% sensitivity and approximately 74% specificity, a median of 6.5 months before onset. Blood samples also contained most of the expanded thyroid clonotypes (frequency above 0.001), which suggests that blood repertoires may reflect thyroid immune responses. In cross-validation, a model built on a 13 V-J signature told ophthalmopathy apart from stable hyperthyroidism with 87.88% sensitivity and around 81% specificity, and in testing the same model reached 80%/75%. No statistical method was used to fix the sample size in advance, and group allocation was not hidden from the investigators.

Hyperthyroidism patients were aged 18 to 65 years and newly diagnosed, with disease duration of less than 2 months. Exclusion was applied to patients with uncontrolled infections, other autoimmune diseases, pregnancy or lactation. Clinical symptoms, serum thyroxine and TRAb, thyroid ultrasound, and orbital computed tomography formed the basis for the diagnoses. Blood from progressor patients was collected at the time of first diagnosis with hyperthyroidism, before any ophthalmopathy symptoms had appeared. PBMCs were separated from roughly 10 ml of fresh peripheral blood using Ficoll-Paque density gradient centrifugation. Progressor patients were defined as those initially diagnosed with Graves' hyperthyroidism in whom ophthalmopathy developed during follow-up. Total RNA was extracted using Trizol reagent, and RNA quality was assessed on an Agilent 2100 Bioanalyzer.

The receptor was derived from a woman younger than 35 with Graves' hyperthyroidism that later progressed to Graves' ophthalmopathy. Sequences were obtained from blood. This sequence uses TRBV11-2 and TRBJ2-1, with a tentative D gene TRBD2 over 6 matching bases. The CDR3 sequence is CASSLIGRGNDEQFF. The base sequence is TGTGCCAGCAGCTTAATCGGGAGAGGCAACGATGAGCAGTTCTTC. Outside the CDR3, residues come from the reference TRBV11-2 and TRBJ2-1 proteins, so the full variable domain is: EAGVAQSPRYKIIEKRQSVAFWCNPISGHATLYWYQQILGQGPKLLIQFQNNGVVDDSQLPKDRFSAERLKGVDSTLKIQPAKLEDSAVYLCASSLIGRGNDEQFFGPGTRLTVL.